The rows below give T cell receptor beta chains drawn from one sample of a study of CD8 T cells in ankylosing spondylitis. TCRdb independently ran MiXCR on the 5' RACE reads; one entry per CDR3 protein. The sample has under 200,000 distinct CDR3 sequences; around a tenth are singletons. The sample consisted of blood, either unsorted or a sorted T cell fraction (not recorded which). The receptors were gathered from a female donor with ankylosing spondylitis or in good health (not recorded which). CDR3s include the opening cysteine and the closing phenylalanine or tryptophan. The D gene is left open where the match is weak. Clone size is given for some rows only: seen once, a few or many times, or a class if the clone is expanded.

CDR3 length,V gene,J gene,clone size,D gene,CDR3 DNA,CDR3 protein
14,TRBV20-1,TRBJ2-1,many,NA,TGCAGTGCTTCATCGGGACTTGCTTGGGATGAGCAGTTCTTC,CSASSGLAWDEQFF
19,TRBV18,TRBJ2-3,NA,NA,TGTGCCAGCTCACCAAAGAAATCGGGGCCGGGAAACCCTTGGGATACGCAGTATTTT,CASSPKKSGPGNPWDTQYF
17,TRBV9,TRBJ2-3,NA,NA,TGTGCCAGCAGCGTAGGTGTGGCGGGGTACTACACAGATACGCAGTATTTT,CASSVGVAGYYTDTQYF
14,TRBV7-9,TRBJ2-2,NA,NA,TGTGCCAGCAGCCACGGGACCCCGGGCGGGGAGCTGTTTTTT,CASSHGTPGGELFF
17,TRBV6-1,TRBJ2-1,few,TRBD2,TGTGCCAGCAGTGACCTGGGGACTAGCGACACTTACAATGAGCAGTTCTTC,CASSDLGTSDTYNEQFF
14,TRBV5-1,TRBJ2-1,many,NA,TGCGCCAGCAGCCCCGGGACTCGGGATAATGAGCAGTTCTTC,CASSPGTRDNEQFF
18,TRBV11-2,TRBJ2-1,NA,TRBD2,TGTGCCAGCAGCTTAAGGGCCTACAGCGGGGGGATCTACAATGAGCAGTTCTTC,CASSLRAYSGGIYNEQFF
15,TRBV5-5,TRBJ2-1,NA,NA,TGTGCCAGCAGGCGGGGAACAGGGACTGGAAATGAGCAGTTCTTC,CASRRGTGTGNEQFF
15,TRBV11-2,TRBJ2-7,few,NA,TGTGCCAGCAGCTTAGGGGGCGGAGTAGGCTACGAGCAGTACTTC,CASSLGGGVGYEQYF
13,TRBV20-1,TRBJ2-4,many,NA,TGCAGTGCTAGAGCCGGCGACAAAAACATTCAGTACTTC,CSARAGDKNIQYF
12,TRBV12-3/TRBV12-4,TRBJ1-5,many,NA,TGTGCCAGTGGCGTCGGGGATCAGCCCCAGCATTTT,CASGVGDQPQHF
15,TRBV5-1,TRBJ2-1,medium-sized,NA,TGCGCCAGCAGCTTGTGGGCTAGCGCAGACAATGAGCAGTTCTTC,CASSLWASADNEQFF
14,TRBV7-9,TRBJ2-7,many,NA,TGTGCCAGCAGCCCCAGACGGAAGACCTACGAGCAGTACTTC,CASSPRRKTYEQYF
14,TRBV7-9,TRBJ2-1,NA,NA,TGTGCCAGCAGCCCGGTCGCGATCCACAATGAGCAGTTCTTC,CASSPVAIHNEQFF
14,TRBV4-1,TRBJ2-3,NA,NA,TGCGCCAGCAGCCCCGGACAGATCACAGATACGCAGTATTTT,CASSPGQITDTQYF
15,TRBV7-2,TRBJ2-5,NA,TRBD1,TGTGCCAGCAGCCCGGGGACAGGGAACCTGCAGACCCAGTACTTC,CASSPGTGNLQTQYF
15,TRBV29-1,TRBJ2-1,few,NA,TGCAGCGTTGAAGATCCTCAGGGGCTCTACAATGAGCAGTTCTTC,CSVEDPQGLYNEQFF
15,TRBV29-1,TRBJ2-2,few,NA,TGCAGCGTTGTTTTCGGATTTACGAACACCGGGGAGCTGTTTTTT,CSVVFGFTNTGELFF
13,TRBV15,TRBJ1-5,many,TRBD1,TGTGCCACCAGCCGGGACAGGGGTCAGCCCCAGCATTTT,CATSRDRGQPQHF
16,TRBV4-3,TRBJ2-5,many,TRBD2,TGCGCCAGCAGCCAAGCGTCTAGCGGGAGTTGGGAGACCCAGTACTTC,CASSQASSGSWETQYF
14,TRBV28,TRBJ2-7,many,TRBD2,TGTGCCAGCAGTTTCACCGGGAGGGCCCACGAGCAGTACTTC,CASSFTGRAHEQYF
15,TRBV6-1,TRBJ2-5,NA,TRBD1,TGTGCCAGCACCCCAACACAGGGGGCTTTAGAGACCCAGTACTTC,CASTPTQGALETQYF
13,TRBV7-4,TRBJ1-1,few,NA,TGTGCCAGACAGGAGAACTGGAACACTGAAGCTTTCTTT,CARQENWNTEAFF
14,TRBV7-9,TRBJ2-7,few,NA,TGTGCCAGCAGACAGTTGGGGACTGATTACGAGCAGTACTTC,CASRQLGTDYEQYF
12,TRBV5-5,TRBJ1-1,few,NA,TGTGCCACGACAGGAATGAACACTGAAGCTTTCTTT,CATTGMNTEAFF
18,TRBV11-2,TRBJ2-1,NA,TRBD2,TGTGCCAGCAGCTTAATGGCCGTGTTGACTAGCAGTGGTGATGAGCAGTTCTTC,CASSLMAVLTSSGDEQFF
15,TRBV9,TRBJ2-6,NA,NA,TGTGCCAGCAGCGTAGACGGCTCTGGGGCCAACGTCCTGACTTTC,CASSVDGSGANVLTF
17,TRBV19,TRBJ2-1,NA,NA,TGTGCCAGTAGTCCCACCAGACTCATAGGTTCGGCCTTCCAGCAGTTCTTC,CASSPTRLIGSAFQQFF
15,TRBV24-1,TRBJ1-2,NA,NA,TGTGCCACCGCGCCCAGGGATGGGGCTAACTATGGCTACACCTTC,CATAPRDGANYGYTF
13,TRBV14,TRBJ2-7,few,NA,TGTGCCAGCAGCCCGGACTGGCTCGGAGCGCAGTACTTC,CASSPDWLGAQYF
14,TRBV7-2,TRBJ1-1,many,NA,TGTGCCAGCAGCTTAGTCTGGACTCGGGCTGAAGCTTTCTTT,CASSLVWTRAEAFF
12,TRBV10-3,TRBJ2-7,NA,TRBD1,TGTGCCACCCCGGGACAGGGGGGCGAGCAGTACTTC,CATPGQGGEQYF
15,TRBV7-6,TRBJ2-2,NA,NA,TGTGCCAGCAGCTTAGCGGGGGCTGGGACCGGGGAGCTGTTTTTT,CASSLAGAGTGELFF
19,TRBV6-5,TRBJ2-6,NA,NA,TGTGCCAGCAGTTACTCCAGACACCCCACGAATTCTGGGGCCAACGTCCTGACTTTC,CASSYSRHPTNSGANVLTF
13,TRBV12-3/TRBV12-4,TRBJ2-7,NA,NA,TGTGCCAGCAGTTTAGCGAGAGACTACGAGCAGTACTTC,CASSLARDYEQYF
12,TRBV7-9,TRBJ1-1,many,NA,TGTGCCAGCACCTCAGGGAGGACTGAAGCTTTCTTT,CASTSGRTEAFF
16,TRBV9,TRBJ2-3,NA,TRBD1,TGTGCCAGCAGCCTTCCACTGGACAGGGGAACAGATACGCAGTATTTT,CASSLPLDRGTDTQYF
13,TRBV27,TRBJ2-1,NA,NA,TGTGCCAGCATCTCGCTAGGAGTCGGTAAGCAGTTCTTC,CASISLGVGKQFF
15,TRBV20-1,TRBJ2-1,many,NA,TGCAGTGCTAGGGCCTTTTTGGAGTCCTACAATGAGCAGTTCTTC,CSARAFLESYNEQFF
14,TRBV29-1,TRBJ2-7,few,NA,TGCAGCGTTGTTGTTTGGCCCCAACCTTACGAGCAGTACTTC,CSVVVWPQPYEQYF
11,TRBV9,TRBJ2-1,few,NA,TGTGCCAGCAGCCAGCAGAACGAGCAGTTCTTC,CASSQQNEQFF
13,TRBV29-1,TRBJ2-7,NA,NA,TGCAGCGTTGAGGGGGGACACGGGTACGAGCAGTACTTC,CSVEGGHGYEQYF